This TCR beta chain emerged from a study of cytomegalovirus exposure and HLA in healthy donors. The PCR employed 60 Vbeta primers together with 13 Jbeta primers. Profiling relied on immunoSEQ multiplex PCR, and the TCRdb table lists in-frame clones only, not all of them. The sample includes roughly 150,000 clones, approximately 61% of them seen just once. The CDR3 runs 14 residues. Per the germline V gene, CDR1 is MNHNY and CDR2 is SVGAGI (reference sequence). J was trimmed by 6 bases and V by 0 bases; bases with no gene match: 4. Broader study findings: Earlier analysis found most TCR beta V segments productive about 87% or about 30% of the time. Many donors carried some public TCRs, although rarity characterized most TCR sequences. A list of approximately 150 TCR beta chains associated with cytomegalovirus was given.

As concerns this clone: Its target is not known.

The chain combines TRBV6-6 with TRBJ2-7; 8 bases are shared with TRBD1. The sequence was obtained from a human donor in good health. Specimen: PBMCs. The chain's CDR3 is CASSYSVQGGEQYF. The DNA for the CDR3 is TGTGCCAGCAGTTACTCGGTACAGGGGGGCGAGCAGTACTTC.